This is a list of T cell receptor beta chains from one sample in a study of T cell responses to AZD1222 COVID-19 vaccine. The method was immunoSEQ multiplex PCR; TCRdb's version includes in-frame clones alone and lacks a portion of them. Of nearly 95,000 clones in the sample, 85% to 90% were seen once. The specimen comprised peripheral blood, sampled 28 days after the second AZD1222 dose. The receptors come from an adult who received the AZD1222 COVID-19 vaccine. Both conserved end residues are part of each CDR3. The order of the fields is clone size, CDR3 length, D gene, J gene, V gene, CDR3 DNA, CDR3 protein. A D gene is named only where the DNA matches it firmly. Expanded clones get a size class; other rows say once, few or many, or leave the size out.

size: once
length: 15
D: -
J: TRBJ1-4
V: TRBV27
DNA: TGTGCCAGCAGTTTATCCTGGGGTTTTAATGAAAAACTGTTTTTT
CDR3: CASSLSWGFNEKLFF

size: -
length: 16
D: TRBD1
J: TRBJ2-2
V: TRBV13
DNA: TGTGCCAGCAGCTCGGGCGACAGGGGCGACACCGGGGAGCTGTTTTTT
CDR3: CASSSGDRGDTGELFF

size: -
length: 18
D: -
J: TRBJ2-6
V: TRBV5-4
DNA: TGTGCCAGCAGCCCGGGGGGCAGGCCTGAAATAGGGGCCAACGTCCTGACTTTC
CDR3: CASSPGGRPEIGANVLTF

size: -
length: 13
D: TRBD1
J: TRBJ2-7
V: TRBV19
DNA: TGTGCCAGTAGTATTGTAGGGGGCAACGAGCAGTACTTC
CDR3: CASSIVGGNEQYF

size: -
length: 15
D: -
J: TRBJ1-4
V: TRBV15
DNA: TGTGCCACCAGCAGAGATCGGAGGGTCGGCGAAAAACTGTTTTTT
CDR3: CATSRDRRVGEKLFF

size: -
length: 12
D: -
J: TRBJ1-1
V: TRBV30
DNA: TGTGCCTGGATCGAGGGGTACACTGAAGCTTTCTTT
CDR3: CAWIEGYTEAFF

size: -
length: 15
D: -
J: TRBJ2-1
V: TRBV9
DNA: TGTGCCAGCAGCCCAAGGTTTTTTATCTCAAATGAGCAGTTCTTC
CDR3: CASSPRFFISNEQFF

size: -
length: 16
D: TRBD1
J: TRBJ1-3
V: TRBV7-6
DNA: TGTGCCAGCAGCTCAGGACAGGGAGTCTCTGGAAACACCATATATTTT
CDR3: CASSSGQGVSGNTIYF

size: -
length: 13
D: -
J: TRBJ2-7
V: TRBV5-4
DNA: TGTGCCAGCAGCTTGGACCAATTCTACGAGCAGTACTTC
CDR3: CASSLDQFYEQYF

size: -
length: 12
D: -
J: TRBJ1-2
V: TRBV7-9
DNA: TGTGCCAGCAGCTTAGACGGCTATGGCTACACCTTC
CDR3: CASSLDGYGYTF

size: -
length: 16
D: TRBD2
J: TRBJ2-3
V: TRBV5-1
DNA: TGCGCCAGCAGCCCGAAGGCTAGCGGGAGCACAGATACGCAGTATTTT
CDR3: CASSPKASGSTDTQYF

size: -
length: 15
D: -
J: TRBJ1-6
V: TRBV25-1
DNA: TGTGCCAGCAGTCCTCACAGGGTGGCAAATTCACCCCTCCACTTT
CDR3: CASSPHRVANSPLHF

size: -
length: 14
D: -
J: TRBJ1-1
V: TRBV29-1
DNA: TGCAGCGTTGAAGTGGTAGGAGTATTCACTGAAGCTTTCTTT
CDR3: CSVEVVGVFTEAFF

size: -
length: 14
D: -
J: TRBJ2-3
V: TRBV9
DNA: TGTGCCAGCAGCGTTGGTTCTAGCACAGATACGCAGTATTTT
CDR3: CASSVGSSTDTQYF

size: -
length: 16
D: TRBD1
J: TRBJ1-6
V: TRBV10-2
DNA: TGCGCCAGCAGAAACCTAGTCCGGGACAGCAATTCACCCCTCCACTTT
CDR3: CASRNLVRDSNSPLHF

size: -
length: 16
D: -
J: TRBJ2-3
V: TRBV4-1
DNA: TGCGCCAGCAGCCAAGTTGAGACCAAGCTTGAAGATACGCAGTATTTT
CDR3: CASSQVETKLEDTQYF

size: -
length: 16
D: TRBD1
J: TRBJ1-2
V: TRBV5-1
DNA: TGCGCCAGCAGCGCCGGGACAGGGTATCGAAACTATGGCTACACCTTC
CDR3: CASSAGTGYRNYGYTF

size: once
length: 15
D: -
J: TRBJ1-3
V: TRBV29-1
DNA: TGCAGCGTTGAAGTATTCAGCTCCTCTGGAAACACCATATATTTT
CDR3: CSVEVFSSSGNTIYF

size: few
length: 14
D: -
J: TRBJ2-2
V: TRBV2
DNA: TGTGCCAGCAGTGAGAGACCGAACACCGGGGAGCTGTTTTTT
CDR3: CASSERPNTGELFF

size: -
length: 15
D: TRBD1
J: TRBJ2-5
V: TRBV7-2
DNA: TGTGCCAGCAGCATGAGCGCCCCGGGACAGGGGGCCCAGTACTTC
CDR3: CASSMSAPGQGAQYF

size: -
length: 15
D: TRBD2
J: TRBJ2-4
V: TRBV2
DNA: TGTGCCAGCAGGGGCGGCCGGGGGGAGGAAAACATTCAGTACTTC
CDR3: CASRGGRGEENIQYF

size: once
length: 15
D: TRBD2
J: TRBJ2-1
V: TRBV6-5
DNA: TGTGCCAGCAGACGGGAGGGGTTGGGTTACAATGAGCAGTTCTTC
CDR3: CASRREGLGYNEQFF

size: -
length: 14
D: TRBD2
J: TRBJ2-1
V: TRBV5-1
DNA: TGCGCCAGCAGCTTGACTAGCGGGAGCAATGAGCAGTTCTTC
CDR3: CASSLTSGSNEQFF

size: -
length: 15
D: -
J: TRBJ1-4
V: TRBV9
DNA: TGTGCCAGCAGCGTAAGAGGGGCGATGGCTGAAAAACTGTTTTTT
CDR3: CASSVRGAMAEKLFF

size: -
length: 14
D: -
J: TRBJ2-7
V: TRBV5-8
DNA: TGTGCCAGCAGTATGGGCAGGGTTTGGTCCGAGCAGTACTTC
CDR3: CASSMGRVWSEQYF

size: -
length: 16
D: -
J: TRBJ2-5
V: TRBV9
DNA: TGTGCCAGCAGCGTAGATACAGGGATTTTTCAAGAGACCCAGTACTTC
CDR3: CASSVDTGIFQETQYF

size: -
length: 16
D: TRBD2
J: TRBJ2-7
V: TRBV5-6
DNA: TGTGCCAGCAGCACGGGACTAGCGGGAAAGTGGTACGAGCAGTACTTC
CDR3: CASSTGLAGKWYEQYF

size: -
length: 15
D: -
J: TRBJ2-6
V: TRBV4-3
DNA: TGCGCCAGCAGCCATTCGCCCTCTGGGGCCAACGTCCTGACTTTC
CDR3: CASSHSPSGANVLTF

size: -
length: 13
D: -
J: TRBJ1-1
V: TRBV6-5
DNA: TGTGCCAGCAGTTATCGTAGGGACACTGAAGCTTTCTTT
CDR3: CASSYRRDTEAFF

size: -
length: 14
D: TRBD1
J: TRBJ1-2
V: TRBV3-1/TRBV3-2
DNA: TGTGCCAGCAGCCGGGTACAGGGGTTCTATGGCTACACCTTC
CDR3: CASSRVQGFYGYTF

size: -
length: 14
D: -
J: TRBJ2-7
V: TRBV4-1
DNA: TGCGCCAGCAGCCAAGAGGCCGGGTGGGGCGAGCAGTACTTC
CDR3: CASSQEAGWGEQYF

size: -
length: 14
D: -
J: TRBJ1-1
V: TRBV6-6
DNA: TGTGCCAGCAGTTACTCGATGGGGGGGACTGAAGCTTTCTTT
CDR3: CASSYSMGGTEAFF

size: -
length: 15
D: -
J: TRBJ1-2
V: TRBV15
DNA: TGTGCCACCAGCAGATCCCTTAGACTGGACTATGGCTACACCTTC
CDR3: CATSRSLRLDYGYTF

size: -
length: 16
D: -
J: TRBJ2-3
V: TRBV10-3
DNA: TGTGCCTCCAGGGGTTTAGGGACGCCTAGCACAGATACGCAGTATTTT
CDR3: CASRGLGTPSTDTQYF

size: -
length: 14
D: TRBD2
J: TRBJ2-1
V: TRBV5-1
DNA: TGCGCCAGCAGCTACGGACTAGCGGGAGTTGAGCAGTTCTTC
CDR3: CASSYGLAGVEQFF

size: -
length: 16
D: TRBD2
J: TRBJ2-1
V: TRBV6-4
DNA: TGTGCCAGCAGTGTAGTGGGGACTAGCGGGAGTAATGAGCAGTTCTTC
CDR3: CASSVVGTSGSNEQFF

size: -
length: 17
D: TRBD2
J: TRBJ2-1
V: TRBV19
DNA: TGTGCCAGTAGTATAGATAGCGGGAGCGGAGCCTACAATGAGCAGTTCTTC
CDR3: CASSIDSGSGAYNEQFF

size: few
length: 13
D: -
J: TRBJ1-2
V: TRBV30
DNA: TGTGCCTGGAGCGGTACAACTAACTATGGCTACACCTTC
CDR3: CAWSGTTNYGYTF

size: -
length: 18
D: TRBD1
J: TRBJ2-6
V: TRBV11-2
DNA: TGTGCCAGCAGCCCAAGTTCTGACAGGGGGGGTGTGGCCAACGTCCTGACTTTC
CDR3: CASSPSSDRGGVANVLTF

size: -
length: 15
D: -
J: TRBJ1-2
V: TRBV5-1
DNA: TGCGCCAGCAGCTTGAGCTTCCCGGCCTCGGATGGCTACACCTTC
CDR3: CASSLSFPASDGYTF

size: -
length: 16
D: TRBD2
J: TRBJ2-1
V: TRBV27
DNA: TGTGCCAGCAGATGGGGTAGCGGGAGTGCTAACAATGAGCAGTTCTTC
CDR3: CASRWGSGSANNEQFF

size: -
length: 15
D: TRBD1
J: TRBJ1-5
V: TRBV12-5
DNA: TGTGCTAGTGGTTTTAAGGGACAGGGGTCATGGCCCCAGCATTTT
CDR3: CASGFKGQGSWPQHF

size: -
length: 16
D: -
J: TRBJ1-1
V: TRBV2
DNA: TGTGCCAGCAGCCCTGAGGAGGCCACATTGAACACTGAAGCTTTCTTT
CDR3: CASSPEEATLNTEAFF

size: -
length: 14
D: TRBD1
J: TRBJ1-2
V: TRBV7-9
DNA: TGTGCCAGCAGCTTTGGACAGGGGGCTGTTGGCTACACCTTC
CDR3: CASSFGQGAVGYTF

size: -
length: 13
D: -
J: TRBJ2-1
V: TRBV2
DNA: TGTGCCAGCGGAATGACAGCGGAGGGTGAGCAGTTCTTC
CDR3: CASGMTAEGEQFF

size: -
length: 17
D: TRBD2
J: TRBJ2-3
V: TRBV7-6
DNA: TGTGCCAGCAGCTTAGGGGGACTAGCGGGAGTTGGAGATACGCAGTATTTT
CDR3: CASSLGGLAGVGDTQYF